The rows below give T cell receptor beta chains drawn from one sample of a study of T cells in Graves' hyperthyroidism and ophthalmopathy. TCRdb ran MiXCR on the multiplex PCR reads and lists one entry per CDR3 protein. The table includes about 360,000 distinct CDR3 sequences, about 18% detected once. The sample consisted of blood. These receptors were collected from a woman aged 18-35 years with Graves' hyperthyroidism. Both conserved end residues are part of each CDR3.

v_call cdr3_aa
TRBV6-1 CASRQDRGLAYGYTF
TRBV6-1 CASHGTGYGQPQHF
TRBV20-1 CSAREGLLAPGNTIYF
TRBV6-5 CASSYSGGSSYEQYF
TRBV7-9 CASSSQASYEQYF
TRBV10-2 CASRPGVGYTEAFF
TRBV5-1 CASTAGGLAGESQYF
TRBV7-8 CASSRGRGPQEAFF
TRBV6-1 CASRGTRVSYEQYF
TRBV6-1 CASSVAGGSQETQYF
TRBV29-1 CSSFVRGAGTEAFF
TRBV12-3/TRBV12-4 CASRPLARGLGNTIYF
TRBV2 CASKPSGAGEQYF
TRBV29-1 CSVDNRAGANTGELFF
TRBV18 CASKDPPGETQYF
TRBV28 CASSLFGTGSYEQYF
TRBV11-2 CASSARDVRNYGYTF
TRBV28 CASSYPGYEQYF